Listed below are T cell receptor beta chains from one sample, sequenced in a study of OX40 agonist ivuxolimab in advanced cancers. Profiled with immunoSEQ multiplex PCR; TCRdb holds only in-frame clones, not every one. The profile shows approximately 72,000 clones, around 83% of them singletons. The source material was CD4+ or CD8+ T cells sorted from blood, sampled in a trial of the OX40 agonist ivuxolimab. All receptors derive from an adult with an advanced solid tumor such as melanoma, head and neck, liver or kidney cancer. The CDR3 runs from the conserved cysteine through the conserved F or W. D genes are given only for firm matches. A row's size may be missing; if present it is once, few, many or a size class.

>TRBV27|TRBD1|-|TRBJ1-5
CASSSDRFNQPQHF
TGTGCCAGCAGTTCGGACAGGTTCAATCAGCCCCAGCATTTT
>TRBV20-1|-|-|TRBJ2-7
CSVGETSEQYF
TGCAGTGTTGGAGAGACGAGCGAGCAGTACTTC
>TRBV18|TRBD1|once|TRBJ1-2
CASSPSGDRGFRGYTF
TGTGCCAGCTCCCCGAGCGGGGACAGGGGGTTTCGTGGCTACACCTTC
>TRBV7-3|-|-|TRBJ2-3
CASSLRTSDTQYF
TGTGCCAGCAGCTTGCGGACCTCAGATACGCAGTATTTT
>TRBV2|-|-|TRBJ2-6
CASSAAGNVLTF
TGTGCCAGCAGCGCCGCAGGCAACGTCCTGACTTTC
>TRBV5-4|-|few|TRBJ1-2
CASSLGTRGKGYTF
TGTGCCAGCAGCTTGGGTACCAGGGGCAAGGGCTACACCTTC
>TRBV27|-|-|TRBJ2-7
CASSFKAGSFYEQYF
TGTGCCAGCAGTTTTAAGGCGGGAAGCTTCTACGAGCAGTACTTC
>TRBV5-1|-|-|TRBJ2-5
CASSLLEGQGGAQETQYF
TGCGCCAGCAGCTTGTTGGAGGGGCAGGGTGGGGCACAAGAGACCCAGTACTTC
>TRBV5-1|-|-|TRBJ1-1
CASSLAGDTEAFF
TGCGCCAGCAGCTTGGCTGGGGACACTGAAGCTTTCTTT
>TRBV11-2|-|-|TRBJ2-1
CASSFRRIRNEQFF
TGTGCCAGCAGCTTTCGCAGGATTCGTAATGAGCAGTTCTTC
>TRBV5-6|TRBD2|once|TRBJ2-7
CASTRLAGVDEQYF
TGTGCCAGCACCCGACTAGCGGGAGTCGACGAGCAGTACTTC
>TRBV5-4|-|-|TRBJ1-2
CASSPGPVHGYTF
TGTGCCAGCAGCCCGGGCCCGGTCCATGGCTACACCTTC
>TRBV10-2|-|-|TRBJ1-1
CASTEQGNTEAFF
TGCGCCAGCACCGAACAGGGGAACACTGAAGCTTTCTTT
>TRBV7-9|-|few|TRBJ2-1
CASSLSGTYSNEQFF
TGTGCCAGCAGCTTGTCCGGGACTTACTCAAATGAGCAGTTCTTC
>TRBV2|TRBD2|once|TRBJ2-1
CASSPAGVYNEQFF
TGTGCCAGCAGTCCAGCGGGAGTCTACAATGAGCAGTTCTTC
>TRBV7-2|TRBD2|-|TRBJ2-7
CASSLTGWEREVYEQYF
TGTGCCAGCAGCTTAACAGGTTGGGAGCGGGAAGTTTACGAGCAGTACTTC
>TRBV9|-|-|TRBJ1-5
CASSVDGSNQPQHF
TGTGCCAGCAGCGTAGACGGAAGCAATCAGCCCCAGCATTTT
>TRBV6-6|TRBD1|once|TRBJ1-3
CASSRYRGETGNTIYF
TGTGCCAGCAGTCGGTACAGGGGGGAAACTGGAAACACCATATATTTT
>TRBV19|TRBD1|-|TRBJ1-2
CATTMDRGSYGYTF
TGTGCCACTACCATGGACAGGGGCAGCTATGGCTACACCTTC
>TRBV11-3|-|-|TRBJ2-3
CASSPTEEPDTQYF
TGTGCCAGCAGCCCAACCGAGGAGCCGGATACGCAGTATTTT
>TRBV10-3|-|-|TRBJ1-2
CAISRTEPNYGYTF
TGTGCCATCAGCCGGACGGAACCAAACTATGGCTACACCTTC
>TRBV6-4|TRBD1|-|TRBJ1-2
CASTKGQGPLTFYGYTF
TGTGCCAGCACCAAGGGACAGGGGCCGCTAACCTTCTATGGCTACACCTTC
>TRBV5-1|-|once|TRBJ1-5
CASSLDSNQPQHF
TGCGCCAGCAGCTTGGATAGCAATCAGCCCCAGCATTTT
>TRBV2|-|-|TRBJ2-3
CASRGRDLRTDTQYF
TGTGCCAGCAGGGGGCGTGACTTAAGGACAGATACGCAGTATTTT
>TRBV18|TRBD1|-|TRBJ1-1
CASCRQGWNTEAFF
TGTGCCAGCTGCCGACAGGGCTGGAACACTGAAGCTTTCTTT
>TRBV28|TRBD1|-|TRBJ1-4
CASRQQGVANEKLFF
TGTGCCAGCAGGCAACAGGGGGTAGCTAATGAAAAACTGTTTTTT
>TRBV6-1|-|-|TRBJ2-1
CASRRPGSEYGEQFF
TGTGCCAGCCGGCGTCCCGGTTCTGAGTACGGTGAGCAGTTCTTC
>TRBV5-4|-|-|TRBJ1-3
CASSAISGNTIYF
TGTGCCAGCAGCGCAATCTCTGGAAACACCATATATTTT
>TRBV30|TRBD1|-|TRBJ1-2
CAWSEGASYGYTF
TGTGCCTGGAGTGAGGGGGCTAGCTATGGCTACACCTTC
>TRBV18|-|-|TRBJ2-7
CASSPLRGAGSAYEQYF
TGTGCCAGCTCACCTCTTAGGGGGGCAGGCTCGGCCTACGAGCAGTACTTC
>TRBV6-5|TRBD1|-|TRBJ1-1
CASSRTGGTEAFF
TGTGCCAGCAGTCGGACAGGGGGTACTGAAGCTTTCTTT
>TRBV5-1|-|-|TRBJ1-1
CASSLVSGRYRIQNTEAFF
TGCGCCAGCAGCTTGGTATCCGGGCGATACAGGATACAGAACACTGAAGCTTTCTTT
>TRBV7-2|TRBD1|-|TRBJ1-1
CASSLLAGGGNTEAFF
TGTGCCAGCAGTCTTTTGGCAGGGGGCGGGAACACTGAAGCTTTCTTT
>TRBV2|TRBD1|once|TRBJ1-2
CASSLRTGNYGYTF
TGTGCCAGCAGTCTCCGGACAGGGAACTATGGCTACACCTTC
>TRBV4-2|-|-|TRBJ2-1
CASSQGISSYNEQFF
TGTGCCAGCAGCCAAGGTATAAGCTCCTACAATGAGCAGTTCTTC
>TRBV28|-|-|TRBJ2-5
CASRREAETQYF
TGTGCCAGCAGGAGGGAAGCGGAGACCCAGTACTTC
>TRBV7-2|-|-|TRBJ1-2
CASSLVIREGGYTF
TGTGCCAGCAGCTTAGTTATTAGGGAAGGCGGCTACACCTTC
>TRBV6-5|-|-|TRBJ1-2
CASSNGPSYGYTF
TGTGCCAGCAGTAACGGACCCTCCTATGGCTACACCTTC
>TRBV5-5|-|-|TRBJ2-5
CASSFLEETQYF
TGTGCCAGCAGCTTCCTCGAAGAGACCCAGTACTTC
>TRBV7-2|-|-|TRBJ1-2
CASSLGGGYGYTF
TGTGCCAGCAGCTTAGGGGGAGGCTATGGCTACACCTTC
>TRBV4-2|TRBD2|-|TRBJ2-1
CASSQEWRTSGRNEQFF
TGTGCCAGCAGCCAAGAATGGAGGACTAGCGGAAGAAATGAGCAGTTCTTC
>TRBV29-1|TRBD2|-|TRBJ2-3
CSVYLAGGDVDTQYF
TGCAGCGTATACCTAGCGGGAGGTGATGTAGATACGCAGTATTTT
>TRBV28|-|-|TRBJ2-7
CASTAPTGKGYEQYF
TGTGCCAGCACCGCACCAACAGGGAAGGGCTACGAGCAGTACTTC